This passage covers 13 T cell receptor beta chains from one sample sequenced in a study of CD8 T cells in Susac syndrome. The RNA input was roughly 0.45 to 1 ug, and it was reverse transcribed with random hexamers. In TCRdb, the immunoSEQ multiplex PCR reads were re-called with MiXCR into one record per CDR3 protein. The data hold about 190,000 distinct CDR3 sequences, with under 95% observed a single time. The sequenced sample was CD4+ T cells from PBMCs. Every receptor here comes from a human donor in good health.

The V gene is TRBV30, the J gene TRBJ2-3; D tentatively fits TRBD1 or TRBD2 (6 bases each). CDR1 and CDR2 (germline): GTSNPN, SVGIG (reference sequence). CDR3 length: 15 residues. The CDR3 spells CAWDLGGSGTDTQYF. The CDR3 bases are TGTGCATGGGACCTAGGGGGGAGTGGCACAGATACGCAGTATTTT.

The gene calls are TRBV11-1 and TRBJ2-3; TRBD1 agrees at 8 bases. The V gene's germline CDR1 is SGHAT and CDR2 FQDESV (reference sequence). V dropped 5 bases and J dropped 2; count of bases not matched to a gene: 18. This CDR3 is built from 19 residues. The CDR3 reads CASSPRGRRGRGDTDTQYF. In DNA, the CDR3 is TGTGCCAGCAGCCCTAGGGGCCGCAGGGGGCGAGGGGACACAGATACGCAGTATTTT.

V usage is TRBV5-6 and J usage is TRBJ1-2; D perhaps matches TRBD1 (6 bases). Germline V gene lookup returns CDR1 SGHDT and CDR2 YYEEEE. Trimming removed 4 bases at V and 2 bases at J, with 12 bases between. This CDR3 contains 14 residues. The CDR3 sequence is CASSLGQKNYGYTF. The CDR3 DNA follows: TGTGCCAGCAGCCTCGGACAGAAGAACTATGGCTACACCTTC. Combining the CDR3 with reference TRBV5-6 and TRBJ1-2 gives the whole variable domain DAGVTQSPTHLIKTRGQQVTLRCSPKSGHDTVSWYQQALGQGPQFIFQYYEEEERQRGNFPDRFSGHQFPNYSSELNVNALLLGDSALYLCASSLGQKNYGYTFGSGTRLTVV.

J is TRBJ1-2 and V is TRBV19; no firm D call. Germline lookup yields CDR1 LNHDA and CDR2 SQIVND (reference sequence). The CDR3 has 15 amino acids. The V and J ends lost 5 bases and 2 bases respectively, with 15 bases between them. CDR3 loop: CASSVVGPLNYGYTF. The CDR3 region has the DNA TGTGCCAGTAGTGTCGTAGGCCCGCTGAACTATGGCTACACCTTC.

The genes are TRBV20-1 and TRBJ1-5; D not resolved. There are 14 residues in the CDR3. Germline CDR1 is DFQATT and CDR2 is SNEGSKA (reference sequence). The V end was cut by 3 bases, the J end by 6 bases, with 15 bases between. The CDR3 reads CSASTGRLGQPQHF. As DNA, the CDR3 is TGCAGTGCTAGTACTGGCCGATTGGGTCAGCCCCAGCATTTT.

The gene calls are TRBV28 and TRBJ1-2; 7 nucleotides match TRBD1. This CDR3 has 14 residues. J lost 5 bases, V lost 5 bases, and 8 bases had no gene match. Germline lookup yields CDR1 MDHEN and CDR2 SYDVKM. The CDR3 here is CASSPGQASYGYTF. In DNA, the CDR3 is TGTGCCAGCAGTCCTGGACAGGCCTCGTATGGCTACACCTTC.

The chain is built from TRBV29-1 and TRBJ1-1, with D uncertain. V was shortened by 7 bases and J by 1 base, with 10 bases between the two germline ends. CDR1 is SQVTM, CDR2 ANQGSEA, per germline. The CDR3 sequence is 12 residues long. The CDR3 bases are TGCAGCGCTGATCGACAGAACACTGAAGCTTTCTTT. Its translation: CSADRQNTEAFF.

J is TRBJ1-1 and V is TRBV11-1; 8 bases line up with TRBD1. There are 14 residues in the CDR3. Trimming took 7 bases from V and 1 from J; bases not matched to a gene: 5. CDR1 and CDR2 (germline): SGHAT, FQDESV (reference sequence). The CDR3 spells CASTFGQGNTEAFF. The CDR3 nucleotides read TGTGCCAGCACCTTCGGACAGGGGAACACTGAAGCTTTCTTT.

The J gene is TRBJ2-5, the V gene TRBV5-1; no firm D call. CDR1 and CDR2 from the germline V gene are SGHRS and YFSETQ. V dropped 5 bases and J dropped 5 bases, with 7 bases sitting between them. This CDR3 has 11 amino acids. The CDR3 bases are TGCGCCAGCAGAAACGCGGAGACCCAGTACTTC. It translates to CASRNAETQYF.

The chain couples TRBV9 to TRBJ2-5; D not certain. The CDR3 totals 13 residues. Germline V lookup: CDR1 SGDLS, CDR2 YYNGEE. V lost 0 bases and J lost 2, with 5 bases in between. CDR3 DNA: TGTGCCAGCAGCGTAGGGGTACAAGAGACCCAGTACTTC. Translated: CASSVGVQETQYF.

The chain combines TRBV5-6 with TRBJ1-1; D gene unclear. V was trimmed by 3 bases and J by 0 bases, leaving 18 bases between them. The germline gives CDR1 SGHDT, CDR2 YYEEEE. The CDR3 covers 17 residues. The CDR3 sequence: CASSSHITLTLNTEAFF. The CDR3 nucleotides are TGTGCCAGCAGCTCCCATATTACCCTAACCCTGAACACTGAAGCTTTCTTT.

About this clonotype itself: At one end, the junction sequence differs from germline, possibly due to a read error. This chain uses TRBV6-1 with TRBJ2-2; TRBD1 might be the D (6 bases). Germline V lookup: CDR1 MNHNS, CDR2 SASEGT. This CDR3 has 17 residues. Here the CDR3 reads CASSPDRTALNTGELFF. The CDR3 nucleotides read TGTGCCAGCAGCCCAGACAGGACAGCCCTCAACACCGGGGAGCTTTTTTTT.

The chain has TRBV29-1 and TRBJ1-1; no clear D gene. The CDR3 extends over 12 amino acids. With 6 bases removed from V and 4 bases from J, the gap between germline ends came to 12 bases. Germline CDR1 and CDR2: SQVTM and ANQGSEA. CDR3 DNA sequence: TGCAGCGTCCGAGGGCCCAGCACTGAAGCTTTCTTT. Its translation: CSVRGPSTEAFF.